Included here is one T cell receptor beta chain sequence, with context. Symptom resolution, clearance, or two negative PCRs marked donors in Cohort 3 as recovered. With 3 bases removed from V and 7 bases from J, the gap between germline ends came to 15 bases. This CDR3 region has 15 residues. Germline-derived CDR1 and CDR2 are SEHNR and FQNEAQ (reference sequence). Sequenced by immunoSEQ multiplex PCR; TCRdb stores in-frame clones only, minus some. The sample records approximately 350,000 clones, approximately 84% being singletons. These data originate in a study of blood T cell repertoires in COVID-19. Across the whole study: In each case, the material was cDNA or gDNA derived from T cells, B-cell-depleted T cells, or PBMCs.

The sequenced sample was PBMCs or T cells enriched from blood (not recorded which). The V call is TRBV7-9, the J call TRBJ1-4; perhaps TRBD1 as D (6 bases). The receptor's source is a woman aged 25 to 45 who had recovered from COVID-19. The CDR3 nucleotides read TGTGCCAGCAGCTTCGACAGGCCAAGGATTGAAAAACTGTTTTTT. Translation: CASSFDRPRIEKLFF. The full variable domain, its missing parts supplied by reference TRBV7-9 and TRBJ1-4, is DTGVSQNPRHKITKRGQNVTFRCDPISEHNRLYWYRQTLGQGPEFLTYFQNEAQLEKSRLLSDRFSAERPKGSFSTLEIQRTEQGDSAMYLCASSFDRPRIEKLFFGSGTQLSVL.